This T cell receptor beta chain was sequenced in a study of blood T cells in healthy people across ages. The wider study: For every two T cells, template switching captured about one barcoded beta molecule.

This CDR3 has 17 amino acids. Germline CDR1 reads SGHRS; CDR2 reads YFSETQ. Healthy Russian Caucasian donors spanned ages 6 to 90 years. Ten milliliters was the volume of peripheral blood drawn from each donor. This clonotype showed up just a few times. With a J-beta primer mix and a sample-barcoded 5' primer, a second PCR ran about 6 to 11 cycles. TCRdb analysed the 5' RACE reads with MiXCR anew, one entry per CDR3 protein. Among more than 550,000 distinct CDR3 sequences listed, 22% were seen once. The chain carries TRBV5-1 and TRBJ2-7; TRBD1 aligns across 10 bases. The J call is in doubt because the DNA end fits TRBJ2-1 better. The receptor's source is a man between 65 and 80 years old in good health. Sequenced input: blood. The CDR3 region is CASSFTDRGITYNEQFF. CDR3 bases: TGCGCCAGCAGCTTTACGGACAGGGGGATTACCTACAATGAGCAGTTCTTC.